This TCR beta chain comes out of a study of blood T cell repertoires in COVID-19. The CDR3 sequence is 17 residues long. V was pared by 5 bases and J by 0 bases, with 8 bases of the junction left unmatched. Germline lookup yields CDR1 SNHLY and CDR2 FYNNEI. Produced via immunoSEQ multiplex PCR; TCRdb's table is partial and in-frame only. The sample holds approximately 240,000 clones, around 86% seen once. The V call is TRBV2, the J call TRBJ1-4; 8 bases fit TRBD1. This receptor was obtained from a woman under 40 who had recovered from COVID-19. The sequencing input was peripheral blood. The CDR3 loop reads CASSPTGGVATNEKLFF. The CDR3 DNA follows: TGTGCCAGCAGTCCTACAGGGGGGGTTGCAACTAATGAAAAACTGTTTTTT.